Listed here are 9 T cell receptor beta chains from one sample, sequenced in a study of T cells in women clearing cervical HPV infection. Using immunoSEQ multiplex PCR, the repertoire was profiled, and TCRdb retains in-frame clones only, with some absent. This sample's clone table lists more than 30,000 clones. The source material was blood buffy coat. The source of these receptors is a woman aged 18-69 years with a cervical HPV16 infection that either progressed to CIN3+ or cleared (not recorded which).

With respect to this clone: The read gets to within 3 residues of the CDR3 end, and the germline J gene fills in the rest. The chain has TRBV6-2 or TRBV6-3 and TRBJ2-2, with 10 nucleotides matching TRBD1. This CDR3 is built from 13 residues. CDR1 is MNHEY and CDR2 is SVGEGT in the germline V gene. Incomplete CDR3 DNA: TGTGCCAGCCGGGACAGGGGTAAGGCACCG. It translates to CASRDRGKAP. The CDR3 in full is CASRDRGKAPLFF.

The covered CDR3 bases are TGTGCCACCATGGGACTAGCGGGAGTCGAG. This sequence encodes CATMGLAGVE. The whole CDR3 is CATMGLAGVEQYF. The J gene is TRBJ2-7, the V gene TRBV6-2 or TRBV6-3; 14 bases agree with TRBD2. The read ends 3 residues shy of where the CDR3 ends; the end is completed using the germline J gene. This CDR3 region has 13 residues. Trimming took 10 bases from V and 6 from J; bases not matched to a gene: 5. The V gene's germline CDR1 is MNHEY and CDR2 SVGEGT.

Concerning this clone: With the read ending 3 residues before the CDR3 end, the germline J gene is used to fill in that end. The V gene is TRBV2, the J gene TRBJ1-4; TRBD1 might be the D (5 bases). V was cut by 0 bases and J by 7 bases, with 12 bases left in between. CDR3 size: 15 residues. Looked up from germline, CDR1 is SNHLY and CDR2 is FYNNEI. The part of the CDR3 DNA that was read is TGTGCCAGCAGTGAAGCTCGGGGGAGAATTGAAAAA. Translation gives CASSEARGRIEK. The whole CDR3 protein is CASSEARGRIEKLFF.

The CDR3 DNA, read in part, is TGTGCCAGCAGTCCGAGGTCAGATACG. This gives the protein CASSPRSDT. The full-length CDR3 reads as CASSPRSDTQYF. The chain combines TRBV6-2 or TRBV6-3 with TRBJ2-3; D uncertain. The CDR3 goes on 3 residues after the read ends, and that part is filled in from the germline J gene. V lost 5 bases to trimming and J lost 4 bases, with 7 bases between them. The CDR3 has 12 amino acids. The germline CDR1 and CDR2 sequences are MNHEY and SVGEGT.

Concerning this clone itself: The read stops 3 residues short of the end of the CDR3; the missing end is completed from the germline J gene. The V call is TRBV10-3, the J call TRBJ1-2; D remains ambiguous. Germline CDR1 reads ENHRY; CDR2 reads SYGVKD. The CDR3 runs to 13 residues. The CDR3 sequence is CAISGASGYDYTF. CDR3 DNA, as far as it was read: TGTGCCATCAGTGGGGCTAGCGGCTACGAC.

With respect to this clone: Read sequence stops 3 residues before the CDR3 end, and the germline J gene provides the missing end. The chain couples TRBV30 to TRBJ2-4; possible D gene TRBD1, 5 bases. The CDR3 runs to 13 residues. Germline CDR1 GTSNPN, CDR2 SVGIG (reference sequence). The CDR3 spells CAWSPQGWYGQYF. The sequenced part of the CDR3 DNA is TGTGCCTGGAGCCCCCAGGGCTGGTATGGT.

As for this clone: The observed sequence ends 3 residues before the CDR3 terminus, with the missing tail filled in from the germline J gene. The genes are TRBV30 and TRBJ2-4; a weak D match, TRBD1 (6 bases). The CDR3 contains 12 residues. Germline CDR1 GTSNPN, CDR2 SVGIG (reference sequence). Partial CDR3 DNA: TGTGCCTGGAGTTCCACAGGGAATGGT. It codes for CAWSSTGNG. The complete CDR3 sequence is CAWSSTGNGQYF.

On this clone: The observed sequence ends 3 residues before the CDR3 terminus, with the missing tail filled in from the germline J gene. The chain recombines TRBV7-2 with TRBJ2-3; D is possibly TRBD1 (6 bases). The CDR3 length is 13 residues. Looked up from germline, CDR1 is SGHTA and CDR2 is FQGNSA. The CDR3 loop is CASSLDRDQPQYF. The part of the CDR3 DNA that was read is TGTGCCAGCAGCCTGGACAGAGATCAGCCG.

CDR3 bases read: TGTGCCAGCAGCCAAGGACACGCCGAAGGGGGGGTAAATGAAAAA. This encodes CASSQGHAEGGVNEK. The entire CDR3 sequence reads CASSQGHAEGGVNEKLFF. The chain joins TRBV4-2 to TRBJ1-4, with a tentative D call TRBD1 (6 bases). The read ends 3 residues before the CDR3 terminus; that terminus is restored from the germline J gene. The CDR3 is 18 amino acids. The V end lost 1 base, the J end lost 5 bases, and 20 bases lay between the germline ends. In germline, CDR1 is LGHNA, CDR2 YNFKEQ.